What follows are 5 T cell receptor beta chains derived from one specimen sequenced in a study of T-cell reconstitution after alpha-beta-depleted transplantation in children. Unique molecular identifiers tagged the TCRbeta library. TCRdb re-analysed the PCR reads in MiXCR, keeping a single row per CDR3 protein. The sample consists of 640,000 or so distinct CDR3 sequences, around 17% of them appearing once. The sequencing here drew on PBMCs from the stem cell graft donor, taken from the stem cell graft. Every receptor here comes from a human donor who donated a stem cell graft to a child with acute myeloid leukemia.

V gene TRBV5-1 combines with J gene TRBJ2-2; either TRBD1 or TRBD2 may supply D (5 bases each). The length of the CDR3 is 15 residues. The ends were cut back, 4 bases at V and 2 bases at J, with 12 bases in the middle. Germline lookup yields CDR1 SGHRS and CDR2 YFSETQ. The DNA of the CDR3 is TGCGCCAGCAGCACCGGGACGGATAACACCGGGGAGCTGTTTTTT. Amino acids: CASSTGTDNTGELFF.

The rearrangement links TRBV5-1 to TRBJ2-3; D possibly uses TRBD1 or TRBD2 (5 bases each). CDR1 is SGHRS and CDR2 is YFSETQ in the germline V gene. V lost 0 bases and J 2 bases, leaving 13 bases between the germline ends. The CDR3 covers 16 residues. The CDR3 DNA reads TGCGCCAGCAGCTTGGACAGGACTGATATCACAGATACGCAGTATTTT. Its protein is CASSLDRTDITDTQYF.

There are many counts of this clonotype. The chain couples TRBV9 to TRBJ2-3; TRBD2 aligns across 7 bases. V shed 4 bases, J shed 0 bases, and the junction held 14 bases outside the gene matches. Germline CDR1 is SGDLS and CDR2 is YYNGEE. This CDR3 spans 18 amino acids. This CDR3 is CASSTPVGLAASTDTQYF. CDR3 coding DNA: TGTGCCAGCAGCACCCCCGTTGGGCTAGCGGCGAGCACAGATACGCAGTATTTT.

This chain uses TRBV15 with TRBJ2-7, with TRBD2 matching 7 bases. This CDR3 is built from 17 residues. J was trimmed by 2 bases and V by 4 bases; bases with no gene match: 14. The V gene's germline CDR1 is LNHNV and CDR2 YYDKDF (reference sequence). CDR3 residues: CATSTPSGLAVPYEQYF. The CDR3 DNA is TGTGCCACCAGCACCCCGTCGGGGCTAGCGGTGCCCTACGAGCAGTACTTC. The full variable domain, its missing parts supplied by reference TRBV15 and TRBJ2-7, is DAMVIQNPRYQVTQFGKPVTLSCSQTLNHNVMYWYQQKSSQAPKLLFHYYDKDFNNEADTPDNFQSRRPNTSFCFLDIRSPGLGDTAMYLCATSTPSGLAVPYEQYFGPGTRLTVT.

Ten or more counts support this clonotype. The chain links TRBV6-1 to TRBJ2-7, with 11 bases fitting TRBD1. V shed 4 bases and J 1 base; nucleotides not matched to a gene: 6. Per germline, CDR1 MNHNS and CDR2 SASEGT. The CDR3 runs 16 residues. This chain's CDR3 is CASSVTGTGGSYEQYF. Here the CDR3 DNA reads TGTGCCAGCAGTGTGACGGGGACAGGGGGATCCTACGAGCAGTACTTC.